What follows describes a single TCR beta chain. This sample is part of a study of blood T cell repertoires in COVID-19. This CDR3 is 15 amino acids long. The V gene's germline CDR1 is SGHTA and CDR2 FQGNSA. V lost 2 bases and J lost 6; bases outside the gene matches: 5. Sequencing was performed with immunoSEQ multiplex PCR; in TCRdb, only in-frame clones are kept and a portion is missing. The table has hundreds of thousands of clones, 70% to 90% seen once. What was sequenced was peripheral blood. The chain carries TRBV7-2 and TRBJ2-3; TRBD2 agrees at 10 bases. The sequence derives from a woman aged 50 to 65 with COVID-19, enrolled during active disease. CDR3 sequence (DNA): TGTGCCAGCAGCTTATTAGCGGGGGGTCTGGATACGCAGTATTTT. Translation gives CASSLLAGGLDTQYF.